The entry that follows covers one TCR beta chain sequence. The antigen is unknown. A much larger clone lies one base from this, so it may be a read error. Per germline, CDR1 SGHTA and CDR2 FQGNSA. CDR3 length: 16 residues. V lost 4 bases to trimming and J lost 7 bases, with 19 bases between them. TCRdb ran MiXCR on the reads and lists one entry per CDR3 protein. The sample holds approximately 120,000 distinct CDR3 sequences, less than 30% seen once. These data originate in a study of T cell repertoires in cytomegalovirus infection. Study-level results: CMV-specific TCR beta clonotypes restricted by HLA-C were the ones dominating the ex vivo response.

This material consisted of CD8+ T cells from cultured PBMCs, taken from culture after CMV antigen stimulation. The chain uses TRBV7-2 and TRBJ1-4, with D possibly being TRBD1 (6 bases). The receptor was derived from a human donor in good health (CMV status not recorded). Some clones in this sample may be carry-over from other donors' samples. CDR3 DNA sequence: TGTGCCAGCAGCTCGAGGACGGGGGCGGAGGGTGAAAAACTGTTTTTT. As protein: CASSSRTGAEGEKLFF.